The next 17 T cell receptor beta chains were all read from a single sample in a study of shared clonotypes between healthy human individuals. CD45RO-negative, CCR7-selected cells formed the naive CD8 fraction, which excluded terminally differentiated effector memory CD45RA+ cells. Sequencing was performed with immunoSEQ multiplex PCR; in TCRdb, only in-frame clones are kept and a portion is missing. The sample has about 1.9 million clones; roughly 95% are singletons. The specimen sequenced was naive CD8+ T cells from PBMCs. All receptors come from a man younger than 35 in good health. Some clones in this sample may be carry-over from other donors' samples.

V is TRBV27 and J is TRBJ2-5; TRBD1 aligns across 7 bases. The germline V gene encodes CDR1 MNHEY and CDR2 SMNVEV (reference sequence). The ends lost 3 bases at V and 5 bases at J; junction bases unmatched: 9. This CDR3 spans 15 amino acids. In nucleotides, the CDR3 is TGTGCCAGCAGTTTTTCGGACAGGAACCCCGAGACCCAGTACTTC. It encodes CASSFSDRNPETQYF.

The chain joins TRBV11-2 to TRBJ1-1, with TRBD1 identical over 7 bases. CDR1 is SGHAT and CDR2 is FQNNGV in the germline V gene. The V segment lost 5 bases and the J segment 4 bases; nucleotides outside the gene matches: 10. The CDR3 sequence is 15 residues long. CDR3 sequence reads: CASSPRQGRGTEAFF. CDR3 in DNA: TGTGCCAGCAGCCCTCGACAGGGAAGAGGCACTGAAGCTTTCTTT.

For this clone: This same CDR3 is encoded by further DNA sequences in the sample. The chain couples TRBV28 to TRBJ2-3; D gene ambiguous. The V gene's germline CDR1 is MDHEN and CDR2 SYDVKM. Trimming shortened V by 2 bases and J by 0 bases, and 6 bases separated the two germline ends. The CDR3 runs to 14 residues. The CDR3 sequence: CASSLARSTDTQYF. CDR3 bases: TGTGCCAGCAGTTTAGCCAGGAGCACAGATACGCAGTATTTT. The whole variable domain, remainder taken from reference TRBV28 and TRBJ2-3, is DVKVTQSSRYLVKRTGEKVFLECVQDMDHENMFWYRQDPGLGLRLIYFSYDVKMKEKGDIPEGYSVSREKKERFSLILESASTNQTSMYLCASSLARSTDTQYFGPGTRLTVL.

Comments on this clone: Different DNA sequences within this sample yield the same CDR3. This chain uses TRBV19 with TRBJ2-1; no definite D call. Germline V gives CDR1 LNHDA, CDR2 SQIVND (reference sequence). Trimming cost V 3 bases and J 5 bases, with 5 bases left between them. The CDR3 has 12 residues. CDR3: CASSIGDNEQFF. CDR3 nucleotides: TGTGCCAGTAGTATTGGTGACAATGAGCAGTTCTTC.

This clone was detected only once. This chain connects TRBV29-1 to TRBJ2-2, with 7 bases matching TRBD1. This CDR3 is 14 amino acids long. Germline V gene lookup returns CDR1 SQVTM and CDR2 ANQGSEA. J lost 3 bases, V lost 7 bases, and 8 bases had no gene match. The CDR3 loop is CSASGTVHTGELFF. The CDR3 nucleotides read TGCAGCGCTTCCGGGACAGTTCACACCGGGGAGCTGTTTTTT.

This rearrangement joins TRBV27 to TRBJ1-3; D gene uncertain. The CDR3 sequence is 12 residues long. The germline V gene has CDR1 MNHEY and CDR2 SMNVEV (reference sequence). With 8 bases removed from V and 0 bases from J, the gap between germline ends came to 5 bases. The CDR3 loop is CASGDSGNTIYF. The DNA of the CDR3 is TGTGCCAGCGGAGACTCTGGAAACACCATATATTTT.

The rearrangement uses TRBV27 and TRBJ2-7, with D perhaps TRBD2 (5 bases). The germline V and J ends were trimmed by 6 bases and 0 bases, with 12 bases remaining between them. In germline, CDR1 is MNHEY, CDR2 SMNVEV (reference sequence). This CDR3 is 14 amino acids long. CDR3: CASRPSGDSYEQYF. CDR3 DNA sequence: TGTGCCAGCAGGCCCTCCGGGGACTCCTACGAGCAGTACTTC.

This clone has a single count. The CDR3 region is CASRDWTSGSYEQYF. In DNA form, the CDR3 reads TGTGCCAGCAGGGACTGGACTAGCGGCTCCTACGAGCAGTACTTC. The chain links TRBV2 to TRBJ2-7; TRBD2 matches at 10 bases. The CDR3 loop spans 15 amino acids. Germline V gene data show CDR1 as SNHLY and CDR2 as FYNNEI. J lost 0 bases, V lost 6 bases, and 5 bases had no gene match.

This sequence joins TRBV5-6 and TRBJ2-7; D remains ambiguous. The germline V and J ends were trimmed by 0 bases and 5 bases, with 6 bases remaining between them. Germline-derived CDR1 and CDR2 are SGHDT and YYEEEE. The CDR3 runs to 12 residues. The CDR3 region has the DNA TGTGCCAGCAGCTTGGGCAATGACGAGCAGTACTTC. Amino acid sequence: CASSLGNDEQYF.

This chain's CDR3 is CASSRGTPYNEQFF. The DNA for the CDR3 is TGTGCCAGCAGCCGCGGGACACCTTACAATGAGCAGTTCTTC. J is TRBJ2-1 and V is TRBV5-5; TRBD1 or TRBD2 may be the D gene (6 bases each). CDR3 length: 14 residues. Germline V lookup: CDR1 SGHKS, CDR2 YYEKEE (reference sequence). Trimming took off 4 bases at V and 4 bases at J, with 12 bases between the two ends.

This chain connects TRBV29-1 to TRBJ2-7; 7 bases map to TRBD1. CDR1 is SQVTM and CDR2 is ANQGSEA in the germline V gene. The trim removed 1 base at V and 3 bases at J, leaving 9 bases unmatched. There are 15 residues in the CDR3. In DNA form, the CDR3 reads TGCAGCGTTGAAGGAAATAGGGACAGCCTCTACGAGCAGTACTTC. Residues: CSVEGNRDSLYEQYF.

The J gene is TRBJ2-3, the V gene TRBV27, with D possibly matching TRBD2 (6 bases). The germline gives CDR1 MNHEY, CDR2 SMNVEV (reference sequence). The CDR3 length is 18 residues. V was pared by 3 bases and J by 4 bases, with 23 bases between. CDR3 sequence: CASSFRSPRDSFPDTQYF. DNA for the CDR3: TGTGCCAGCAGTTTCCGGTCCCCCCGGGACTCATTTCCAGATACGCAGTATTTT.

This chain joins TRBV6-6 and TRBJ1-6; tentative D call: TRBD1 (6 bases). V was cut by 5 bases and J by 2 bases, with 13 bases left in between. Germline values: CDR1 MNHNY, CDR2 SVGAGI (reference sequence). The length of the CDR3 is 16 residues. CDR3 DNA: TGTGCCAGCAGTCCCGGGGGGGCGGCCTATAATTCACCCCTCCACTTT. Translating it yields CASSPGGAAYNSPLHF.

The chain has TRBV19 and TRBJ2-2; D may correspond to TRBD1 or TRBD2 (5 bases each). CDR1 and CDR2 from the germline V gene are LNHDA and SQIVND (reference sequence). The V gene lost 3 bases and the J gene lost 3 bases, with 17 bases spanning the gap. The CDR3 covers 17 residues. CDR3 protein: CASSIGRGRAHTGELFF. Here the CDR3 DNA reads TGTGCCAGTAGTATCGGTCGGGGCAGGGCACACACCGGGGAGCTGTTTTTT.

The chain links TRBV7-2 to TRBJ2-1, with TRBD2 identical over 8 bases. Germline-derived CDR1 and CDR2 are SGHTA and FQGNSA. V was clipped by 1 base and J by 5 bases; unmatched bases: 10. The CDR3 runs to 17 residues. As DNA, the CDR3 is TGTGCCAGCAGCTTAGTCGGGACTAGGAATTTCGACAATGAGCAGTTCTTC. This gives the protein CASSLVGTRNFDNEQFF.

The chain couples TRBV2 to TRBJ2-1; D is undetermined. The CDR3 runs 15 residues. CDR1 SNHLY and CDR2 FYNNEI come from the germline V gene. V was pared by 5 bases and J by 4 bases, with 15 bases between. The CDR3 sequence: CASSSSGPLYNEQFF. As DNA, the CDR3 is TGTGCCAGCAGTAGTTCCGGGCCTTTATACAATGAGCAGTTCTTC. The full variable domain, rest sourced from reference TRBV2 and TRBJ2-1, is EPEVTQTPSHQVTQMGQEVILRCVPISNHLYFYWYRQILGQKVEFLVSFYNNEISEKSEIFDDQFSVERPDGSNFTLKIRSTKLEDSAMYFCASSSSGPLYNEQFFGPGTRLTVL.

The V gene is TRBV9, the J gene TRBJ2-1; D gene unclear. V was pared by 4 bases and J by 8 bases, with 13 bases between. The CDR3 has 13 amino acids. CDR1 and CDR2 (germline): SGDLS, YYNGEE. The CDR3 DNA is TGTGCCAGCAGCCCCCTCCGGCCGGATGAGCAGTTCTTC. The encoded protein is CASSPLRPDEQFF.